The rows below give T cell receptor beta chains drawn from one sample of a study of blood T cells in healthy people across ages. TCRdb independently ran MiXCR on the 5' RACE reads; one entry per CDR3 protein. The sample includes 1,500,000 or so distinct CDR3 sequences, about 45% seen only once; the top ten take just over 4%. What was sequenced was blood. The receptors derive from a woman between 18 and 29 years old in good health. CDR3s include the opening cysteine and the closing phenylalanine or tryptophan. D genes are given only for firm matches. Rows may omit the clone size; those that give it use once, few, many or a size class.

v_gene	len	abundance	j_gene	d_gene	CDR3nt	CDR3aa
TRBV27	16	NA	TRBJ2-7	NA	TGTGCCAGCAGTCATCGAATAGCGGTGTGTTTGCACGAGCAGTACTTC	CASSHRIAVCLHEQYF
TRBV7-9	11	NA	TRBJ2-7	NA	TGTACCAGCAGCTCACAGGCCGAGCAGTACTTC	CTSSSQAEQYF
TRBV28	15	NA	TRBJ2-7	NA	TGTGCCAGCAGTTTATGGCCCCGGGCTACCTACGAGCAGTACTTC	CASSLWPRATYEQYF
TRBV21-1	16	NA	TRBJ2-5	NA	TGTGCCAGCAGCAAAAGCCTCGGACAGGACCAAGAGACCCAGTACTTC	CASSKSLGQDQETQYF
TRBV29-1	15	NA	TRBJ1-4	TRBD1	TGCAGCGTTGGGAAACAGACAGGGCGGCGTGAAAAACTGTTTTTT	CSVGKQTGRREKLFF
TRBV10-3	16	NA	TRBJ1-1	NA	TGTGCCATCAGTGCTAGCGGTTACAGCCTTAACACTGAAGCTTTCTTT	CAISASGYSLNTEAFF
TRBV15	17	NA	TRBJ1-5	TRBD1	TGTGCCACCAGCAGATGGTCCCCGGGACAGGGTATTCAGCCCCAGCATTTT	CATSRWSPGQGIQPQHF
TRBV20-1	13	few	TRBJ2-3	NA	TGCAGTGCTACCGGGGAAAGCACAGATACGCAGTATTTT	CSATGESTDTQYF
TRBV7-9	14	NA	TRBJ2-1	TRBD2	TGTGCCCGCAGCCTAGCGGGCTTTCTATATGAGCAGTTCTTC	CARSLAGFLYEQFF
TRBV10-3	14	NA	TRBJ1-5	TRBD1	TGTGCCACCGGGACAGGGGTGGGCAATCAGCCCCAGCATTTT	CATGTGVGNQPQHF
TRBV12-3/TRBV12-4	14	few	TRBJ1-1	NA	TGTGCCAGCAGACTCTTGGGGGGGAACACTGAAGCTTTCTTT	CASRLLGGNTEAFF
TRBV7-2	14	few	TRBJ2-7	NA	TGTGCCAGCAGCTTAGCGCTGGCCTCCTACGAGCAGTACTTC	CASSLALASYEQYF
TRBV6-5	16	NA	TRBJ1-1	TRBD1	TGTGCCAGCTCTCAAATTCCGGGACAGGGGGCGACTGAAGCTTTCTTT	CASSQIPGQGATEAFF
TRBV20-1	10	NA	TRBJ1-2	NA	TGCAGGGCTAATGAGGGCGGCTACACCTTC	CRANEGGYTF
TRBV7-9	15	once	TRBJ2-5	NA	TGTGCCAGCAGCTTTACTCGGGCCTACTACAATGAGCAGTACTTC	CASSFTRAYYNEQYF
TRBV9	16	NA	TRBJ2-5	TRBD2	TGTGCCAGCAGCGTAGATCCGGCTAGCGGGGGGTCTGAGCAGTACTTC	CASSVDPASGGSEQYF
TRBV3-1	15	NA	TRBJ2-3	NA	TGTGCCATCAGCCCAATGGGGCTAGAATCAGATACGCAGTATTTT	CAISPMGLESDTQYF
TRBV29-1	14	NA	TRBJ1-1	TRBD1	TGCAGCGCCTTCCAGGACAGGGGGTCCACTGAAGCTTTCTTT	CSAFQDRGSTEAFF
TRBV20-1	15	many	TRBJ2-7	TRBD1	TGCAGTGCTAGAGGAACAGGGGGCAATCCCTACGAGCAGTACTTC	CSARGTGGNPYEQYF
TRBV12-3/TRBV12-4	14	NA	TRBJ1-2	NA	TGTGCCAGCAGTTTAAGGGGCCTGTACTATGGCTACACCTTC	CASSLRGLYYGYTF
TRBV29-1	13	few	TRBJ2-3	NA	TGCAGCGTTGCGTTGCGGAGCACAGATACGCAGTATTTT	CSVALRSTDTQYF
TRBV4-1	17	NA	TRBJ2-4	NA	TGCGCCAGCAGCCAAGATAGTGGATCCATAGCCAAAAACATTCAGTACTTC	CASSQDSGSIAKNIQYF